This is a list of T cell receptor beta chains from one sample in a study of OX40 agonist ivuxolimab in advanced cancers. The table came from immunoSEQ multiplex PCR; TCRdb's copy has only in-frame clones and leaves some out. Of about 27,000 clones listed, roughly 90% were seen once; the top ten hold around a fifth. Material: CD4+ or CD8+ T cells sorted from blood, obtained in a trial of the OX40 agonist ivuxolimab. Receptor source: an adult with an advanced solid tumor such as melanoma, head and neck, liver or kidney cancer. Both conserved end residues are part of each CDR3. A D gene is named only where the DNA matches it firmly. Some rows have no size entry. The others give once, few or many, or a class for an expanded clone.

CDR3	DNA	J	V	D	size
CASSEGARSSPNYGYTF	TGTGCCAGCAGTGAAGGGGCCAGGTCCTCTCCTAACTATGGCTACACCTTC	TRBJ1-2	TRBV6-1	-	-
CASSLYRDRDSQYF	TGTGCCAGCAGTTTGTACCGGGACAGGGACTCGCAGTATTTT	TRBJ2-3	TRBV27	TRBD1	-
CASSITSGRGYNEQFF	TGTGCCAGTAGTATAACTAGCGGGAGGGGTTACAATGAGCAGTTCTTC	TRBJ2-1	TRBV19	TRBD2	medium-sized
CASSPVGRNEQFF	TGTGCCAGCTCACCTGTTGGGCGCAATGAGCAGTTCTTC	TRBJ2-1	TRBV18	-	-
CASSQEPGMDEQFF	TGTGCCAGCAGCCAAGAGCCCGGGATGGATGAGCAGTTCTTC	TRBJ2-1	TRBV4-2	-	-
CASSLQGSRVEYF	TGTGCCAGCAGCTTACAGGGGTCACGGGTGGAGTATTTT	TRBJ2-3	TRBV7-9	-	-
CASSLYQGYEQYF	TGTGCCAGCAGTTTATATCAAGGATACGAGCAGTACTTC	TRBJ2-7	TRBV27	-	-
CSVEVPLLLSAFF	TGCAGCGTTGAAGTCCCGTTGCTCCTTTCCGCTTTCTTT	TRBJ1-1	TRBV29-1	-	-
CASSFGGQETQYF	TGTGCCAGCAGCTTTGGGGGCCAAGAGACCCAGTACTTC	TRBJ2-5	TRBV7-9	-	-
CASSFPGTRDNNEQFF	TGTGCCAGCAGCTTTCCCGGGACACGGGATAACAATGAGCAGTTCTTC	TRBJ2-1	TRBV7-8	-	-
CASSLVVASGGSYNEQFF	TGTGCCAGCAGCTTAGTAGTTGCTAGCGGGGGTTCCTACAATGAGCAGTTCTTC	TRBJ2-1	TRBV11-1	TRBD2	-
CASSQDWSQPQHF	TGCGCCAGCAGCCAAGATTGGAGTCAGCCCCAGCATTTT	TRBJ1-5	TRBV4-1	-	-
CASSQGWGNEKLFF	TGCGCCAGCAGCCAAGGATGGGGAAATGAAAAACTGTTTTTT	TRBJ1-4	TRBV4-1	-	-
CAWSVLDSGANVLTF	TGTGCCTGGAGTGTACTCGACTCTGGGGCCAACGTCCTGACTTTC	TRBJ2-6	TRBV30	-	-
CASRATGANTEAFF	TGTGCCAGCAGAGCGACAGGCGCGAACACTGAAGCTTTCTTT	TRBJ1-1	TRBV2	-	-
CASSQLDGKDSEAFF	TGCGCCAGCAGCCAACTGGACGGGAAAGACTCTGAAGCTTTCTTT	TRBJ1-1	TRBV4-1	-	-
CASSQHATGGAEQYF	TGTGCCAGCAGCCAACATGCCACAGGGGGCGCCGAGCAGTACTTC	TRBJ2-7	TRBV7-8	TRBD1	-
CASSSPGAGGGHNEQFF	TGTGCCAGCAGCTCCCCGGGTGCGGGAGGGGGCCACAATGAGCAGTTCTTC	TRBJ2-1	TRBV7-9	TRBD2	few
CASSQDGQGGYTF	TGTGCCAGCAGCCAAGACGGACAGGGTGGCTACACCTTC	TRBJ1-2	TRBV4-2	TRBD1	-
CASSNSPDRPLIDEQYF	TGTGCCAGTAGTAACTCCCCCGACAGACCTTTAATCGACGAGCAGTACTTC	TRBJ2-7	TRBV19	-	once
CASSFDSGRQETQYF	TGTGCCAGCAGTTTTGATAGCGGGAGACAAGAGACCCAGTACTTC	TRBJ2-5	TRBV27	TRBD2	-
CASSLEGGGVYNEQFF	TGTGCCAGCAGCTTAGAAGGCGGTGGAGTCTACAATGAGCAGTTCTTC	TRBJ2-1	TRBV11-2	-	-
CASSQPTSPLSYNEQFF	TGCGCCAGCAGCCAACCGACTAGCCCCCTCTCCTACAATGAGCAGTTCTTC	TRBJ2-1	TRBV4-1	TRBD2	-
CASSVSGGPGNEQFF	TGTGCCAGCAGCGTCAGCGGGGGGCCGGGTAATGAGCAGTTCTTC	TRBJ2-1	TRBV9	TRBD2	-
CASSLVGGPLNEQYF	TGTGCCAGCAGCTTAGTGGGAGGGCCTTTGAACGAGCAGTACTTC	TRBJ2-7	TRBV11-2	TRBD2	-
CASSGVGGQYNEQFF	TGTGCCAGCAGTGGAGTGGGGGGGCAGTACAATGAGCAGTTCTTC	TRBJ2-1	TRBV28	-	-
CASSLSLGGNYGYTF	TGTGCCAGCAGTTTATCGTTGGGGGGAAACTATGGCTACACCTTC	TRBJ1-2	TRBV27	-	-
CASSEGAGFMNTEAFF	TGTGCCAGCAGTGAAGGAGCCGGATTCATGAACACTGAAGCTTTCTTT	TRBJ1-1	TRBV6-4	-	-
CASKGRGYGYTF	TGTGCCAGCAAAGGCAGGGGCTATGGCTACACCTTC	TRBJ1-2	TRBV28	-	-
CASSLAPAQETQYF	TGTGCCAGCAGCTTAGCTCCAGCTCAAGAGACCCAGTACTTC	TRBJ2-5	TRBV7-6	-	-
CASSVNLGLRAEQYF	TGTGCCAGCAGTGTCAACTTGGGACTCCGGGCCGAGCAGTACTTC	TRBJ2-7	TRBV9	-	-
CASSTNTGGEQYF	TGTGCCAGCAGCACAAATACAGGGGGCGAGCAGTACTTC	TRBJ2-7	TRBV7-3	TRBD1	-
CASSPSPGSTGELFF	TGTGCCAGCTCACCATCGCCCGGGTCCACCGGGGAGCTGTTTTTT	TRBJ2-2	TRBV18	-	-
CASSEAFKRGWSTDTQYF	TGTGCCAGCAGTGAAGCGTTCAAGCGGGGCTGGAGCACAGATACGCAGTATTTT	TRBJ2-3	TRBV2	TRBD2	once
CASSLVPGGRYEQYF	TGTGCCAGCAGCTTGGTACCAGGGGGCCGCTACGAGCAGTACTTC	TRBJ2-7	TRBV5-5	TRBD1	-
CASSWTSGSYEQYF	TGTGCCAGCAGCTGGACTAGCGGATCCTACGAGCAGTACTTC	TRBJ2-7	TRBV7-9	TRBD2	-
CASSEAPPEDIQYF	TGTGCCAGCAGTGAAGCCCCCCCTGAGGACATTCAGTACTTC	TRBJ2-4	TRBV2	-	-
CASSLRERQYF	TGTGCCAGCAGCTTGAGGGAAAGGCAGTACTTC	TRBJ2-7	TRBV5-5	-	-
CASSQGSDGANVLTF	TGTGCCAGCAGTCAGGGGAGCGATGGGGCCAACGTCCTGACTTTC	TRBJ2-6	TRBV6-4	-	few
CASSFLIFRGDLYNEQFF	TGTGCCAGCAGCTTCTTGATTTTCCGAGGAGATCTCTACAATGAGCAGTTCTTC	TRBJ2-1	TRBV11-2	-	-
CASSEGTTYEQYF	TGCGCCAGCAGTGAGGGCACTACCTACGAGCAGTACTTC	TRBJ2-7	TRBV10-1	-	-
CASSLAGSGLAGTDTQYF	TGTGCCAGCAGCTTGGCGGGTTCCGGACTAGCGGGCACAGATACGCAGTATTTT	TRBJ2-3	TRBV5-6	TRBD2	-
CASSPPGARTNTGELFF	TGTGCCAGCTCACCACCGGGGGCGCGAACAAACACCGGGGAGCTGTTTTTT	TRBJ2-2	TRBV18	-	-
CASSAAGVSGANVLTF	TGTGCCAGTTCGGCGGCAGGGGTATCTGGGGCCAACGTCCTGACTTTC	TRBJ2-6	TRBV28	-	-
CASSEAPGTETEAFF	TGTGCCAGCAGTGAAGCGCCAGGGACAGAAACTGAAGCTTTCTTT	TRBJ1-1	TRBV2	TRBD1	-
CASSPVGRSNQPQHF	TGTGCCAGCAGCCCCGTGGGCAGGAGCAATCAGCCCCAGCATTTT	TRBJ1-5	TRBV28	-	-
CASSYFPDRPDF	TGTGCCAGCAGTTACTTTCCGGACAGGCCGGACTTC	TRBJ2-5	TRBV6-5	TRBD1	-
CASSLGQGRGEQYF	TGTGCCAGCAGCCTAGGACAGGGTAGAGGAGAGCAGTACTTC	TRBJ2-7	TRBV7-6	TRBD1	-
CASSSPVDVGYTF	TGTGCCAGCAGCTCACCCGTGGACGTTGGCTACACCTTC	TRBJ1-2	TRBV5-5	-	-
CASSHRDRNYEQYF	TGTGCCAGCAGTCACCGGGACCGAAACTACGAGCAGTACTTC	TRBJ2-7	TRBV7-4	-	-
CASSQLQGASNYGYTF	TGCGCCAGCAGCCAGCTACAGGGGGCTTCTAACTATGGCTACACCTTC	TRBJ1-2	TRBV4-3	TRBD1	few
CASSLGGTSTEQFF	TGCGCCAGCAGCTTGGGAGGGACTAGCACTGAGCAGTTCTTC	TRBJ2-1	TRBV5-1	TRBD2	-
CASSLTSGSLDTQYF	TGTGCCAGCAGCTTGACTAGCGGGAGTTTAGATACGCAGTATTTT	TRBJ2-3	TRBV7-6	TRBD2	-
CASSGVTSGVNEQFF	TGTGCCAGCAGTGGCGTGACTAGCGGGGTTAATGAGCAGTTCTTC	TRBJ2-1	TRBV6-4	TRBD2	-